These T cell receptor beta chains were read from a single sample in a study of CD8 T cells in Susac syndrome. TCRdb passed the immunoSEQ multiplex PCR reads through MiXCR, listing each CDR3 protein once. The sample contains over 140,000 distinct CDR3 sequences, 95% of which appear only once. Material: CD4+ T cells from PBMCs. These receptors all come from a human donor with Susac syndrome. The CDR3 runs from the conserved cysteine through the conserved F or W. Each record gives: clone size, D gene, V gene, J gene, CDR3 DNA, CDR3 protein. D genes are given only for firm matches. A row's size may be missing; if present it is once, few, many or a size class.

NA	NA	TRBV12-3/TRBV12-4	TRBJ2-2	TGTGCCAGCAGTTTTACGTCCGGGGAGCTGTTTTTT	CASSFTSGELFF
once	NA	TRBV7-9	TRBJ2-6	TGTGCCAGCCCCCGTTCCTCTGGGGCCAACGTCCTGACTTTC	CASPRSSGANVLTF
few	NA	TRBV11-2	TRBJ2-1	TGTGCCAGCAGCTCGCCTCTTTCTACCAGGAGACCCAATGAGCAGTTCTTC	CASSSPLSTRRPNEQFF
NA	NA	TRBV10-3	TRBJ1-2	TGTGCCATCAGTGATAGGAGCCAGACCTATGGCTACACCTTC	CAISDRSQTYGYTF
once	NA	TRBV3-1	TRBJ1-1	TGTGCCAGCAGCCAAGAACCTTCTGGGAGGACTGAAGCTTTCTTT	CASSQEPSGRTEAFF
NA	NA	TRBV4-1	TRBJ1-2	TGCGCCAGCAGCCAAGAACGCGGGACTAACTATGGCTACACCTTC	CASSQERGTNYGYTF
NA	NA	TRBV27	TRBJ2-2	TGTGCCAGCAGACGCGGGAACACCGGGGAGCTGTTTTTT	CASRRGNTGELFF
NA	TRBD2	TRBV20-1	TRBJ2-1	TGCAGTGCCCCGGGACTAGCGGGGCACAATGAGCAGTTCTTC	CSAPGLAGHNEQFF
NA	NA	TRBV15	TRBJ1-2	TGTGCCACCAGCAGAGAACTTAACTATGGCTACACCTTC	CATSRELNYGYTF
NA	NA	TRBV4-3	TRBJ2-1	TGCGCCAGCAGCCTCAACGTGGCGGGGAGGAGGCACAATGAGCAGTTCTTC	CASSLNVAGRRHNEQFF
NA	TRBD2	TRBV3-1	TRBJ2-1	TGTGCCAGCAGCCAAAACGCGCGGGGGGGCCACAATGAGCAGTTCTTC	CASSQNARGGHNEQFF
few	TRBD2	TRBV3-1	TRBJ2-5	TGTGCCAGCAGCCCCCTAGCGGGAGGGCAAGAGACCCAGTACTTC	CASSPLAGGQETQYF
NA	TRBD1	TRBV5-4	TRBJ2-7	TGTGCCAGCAGCGCGGGGACAGGTCGTAACTCCTACGAGCAGTACTTC	CASSAGTGRNSYEQYF
NA	NA	TRBV20-1	TRBJ2-5	TGCAGTGCTACACGGGAGTCTCGCGGGGAGACCCAGTACTTC	CSATRESRGETQYF
NA	NA	TRBV24-1	TRBJ1-1	TGTGCCACCAGGGCCCTTATGAACACTGAAGCTTTCTTT	CATRALMNTEAFF
NA	NA	TRBV7-9	TRBJ1-2	TGTGCCAGCAGGGAGACAGGCGCCCTTGGTGGCTACACCTTC	CASRETGALGGYTF
NA	NA	TRBV5-1	TRBJ2-7	TGCGCCAGCAGCTGGGACAAGACCTACGAGCAGTACTTC	CASSWDKTYEQYF
NA	NA	TRBV20-1	TRBJ1-2	TGCAGTGCCCCTCGACAGGAAGCCCATGGCTACACCTTC	CSAPRQEAHGYTF
NA	NA	TRBV9	TRBJ2-7	TGTGCCAGCAACGTAGATAATCTCGGCGAGCAGTACTTC	CASNVDNLGEQYF
NA	NA	TRBV6-6	TRBJ1-2	TGTGCCAGCAGTCCCTCGGTTATCCTTGACTATGGCTACACCTTC	CASSPSVILDYGYTF
NA	NA	TRBV15	TRBJ1-1	TGTGCCACCAGCCTTTGGGGGACCGCAGCTTTCTTT	CATSLWGTAAFF
once	NA	TRBV6-2/TRBV6-3	TRBJ2-6	TGTGCCAGCACCCACGCTAGAGACAGGAGCTCTGGGGCCAACGTCCTGACTTTC	CASTHARDRSSGANVLTF
once	NA	TRBV5-1	TRBJ1-1	TGCGCCAGCAGCCCTCCCGGGGCAGAAGCTTTCTTT	CASSPPGAEAFF
NA	NA	TRBV30	TRBJ1-1	TGTGCCTGGAGTCCGACTAGGACGTTAATCGCTGAAGCTTTCTTT	CAWSPTRTLIAEAFF
NA	NA	TRBV30	TRBJ2-1	TGTGCCTGGAGTAGAAGACTAGTCTACAATGAGCAGTTCTTC	CAWSRRLVYNEQFF
NA	NA	TRBV25-1	TRBJ1-1	TGTGCCAGCAGCGCGAATACAGGGTCCACTGAAGCTTTCTTT	CASSANTGSTEAFF
NA	NA	TRBV19	TRBJ2-7	TGTGCCAGTAGTATAGAGTGGACAGAGGACTACGAGCAGTACTTC	CASSIEWTEDYEQYF
few	TRBD1	TRBV18	TRBJ2-7	TGTGCCAGCTCACCTGGGACAGGACCCTACGAGCAGTACTTC	CASSPGTGPYEQYF
NA	NA	TRBV20-1	TRBJ1-1	TGCAGTGCTAACCCCGGGACCGCGAACACTGAAGCTTTCTTT	CSANPGTANTEAFF
NA	NA	TRBV9	TRBJ2-2	TGTGCCAGCAGCAAAATAGGACGTGGCACCGGGGAGCTGTTTTTT	CASSKIGRGTGELFF
NA	TRBD1	TRBV25-1	TRBJ2-7	TGTGCCAGCAGTGACCGGGACAGTTCCTACGAGCAGTACTTC	CASSDRDSSYEQYF
NA	NA	TRBV3-1	TRBJ2-1	TGTGCCAGCAGCCCCATCGGGACGAGCAAACCCAGCAATGAGCAGTTCTTC	CASSPIGTSKPSNEQFF
NA	NA	TRBV18	TRBJ1-2	TGTGCCAGCTCTCCCGACCGAAACTATGGCTACACCTTC	CASSPDRNYGYTF
once	NA	TRBV27	TRBJ1-1	TGTGCCAGCAGTTCCCTTCGACGGCCTGAAGCTTTCTTT	CASSSLRRPEAFF
NA	NA	TRBV20-1	TRBJ1-2	TGCAGTGCTCCCCTTGGGAGTGGCTACACCTTC	CSAPLGSGYTF
few	NA	TRBV18	TRBJ2-7	TGTGCCAGCTCTCCCGGGACGGGGGCCTACGAGCAGTACTTC	CASSPGTGAYEQYF
NA	NA	TRBV3-1	TRBJ2-2	TGTGCCAGCAGCCAATTCACATCCGGGGAGCTGTTTTTT	CASSQFTSGELFF
NA	NA	TRBV7-3	TRBJ2-3	TGTGCCAGCGCGACAACTAGCACAGATACGCAGTATTTT	CASATTSTDTQYF
NA	NA	TRBV20-1	TRBJ1-1	TGCAGTGCTAGAAGAAGGGCCTTGGGGGACACTGAAGCTTTCTTT	CSARRRALGDTEAFF
NA	TRBD1	TRBV2	TRBJ1-1	TGTGCCAGCAGTGAATTAGGGCAGGGGGCGGCTGAAGCTTTCTTT	CASSELGQGAAEAFF
NA	NA	TRBV7-9	TRBJ2-7	TGTGCCAGCAGCTCCGCCGGGACATCCTCCTACGAGCAGTACTTC	CASSSAGTSSYEQYF
NA	NA	TRBV7-2	TRBJ2-7	TGTGCCAGCTCACCGCTGGGGGCCTACGAGCAGTACTTC	CASSPLGAYEQYF
few	NA	TRBV20-1	TRBJ2-2	TGCAGTGCTAGAGTTACAGGGAACACCGGGGAGCTGTTTTTT	CSARVTGNTGELFF
NA	TRBD1	TRBV15	TRBJ1-2	TGTGCCACCAGGGTTGACAGGGGAAATTGGGGCTACACCTTC	CATRVDRGNWGYTF
NA	TRBD2	TRBV6-5	TRBJ2-5	TGTGCCAGCAGTTACTCGACGGCGGGGGGAGAGACCCAGTACTTC	CASSYSTAGGETQYF
NA	NA	TRBV30	TRBJ2-7	TGTGCCTGGAGTAGAGGTAACTACGAGCAGTACTTC	CAWSRGNYEQYF
NA	TRBD2	TRBV12-3/TRBV12-4	TRBJ2-7	TGTGCCAGCAGTTTCTGGCTAGCGGGGGACTACGAGCAGTACTTC	CASSFWLAGDYEQYF
NA	NA	TRBV7-9	TRBJ1-2	TGTGCCAGCAGCTTATCGGTCCCTGTCTATGGCTACACCTTC	CASSLSVPVYGYTF
NA	TRBD2	TRBV20-1	TRBJ2-1	TGCAGTGCCTGGACTAGTGGGGGTATAGCTCAAGTCCCCTACAATGAGCAGTTCTTC	CSAWTSGGIAQVPYNEQFF
NA	NA	TRBV28	TRBJ1-2	TGTGCCAGCAGTTTATCGACCTATGGCTACACCTTC	CASSLSTYGYTF
few	NA	TRBV27	TRBJ2-1	TGTGCCAGCAGTTTATTGGGATACAATGAGCAGTTCTTC	CASSLLGYNEQFF
NA	NA	TRBV15	TRBJ2-5	TGTGCCACCAGACAGACCCAGTACTTC	CATRQTQYF
NA	NA	TRBV12-3/TRBV12-4	TRBJ1-5	TGTGCCAGCAGTCCGGGAGGGTTGGGAAATCAGCCCCAGCATTTT	CASSPGGLGNQPQHF
NA	TRBD2	TRBV7-8	TRBJ2-7	TGTGCCAGCAGCTTAGCGGGAGGGTCAGGCGAGCAGTACTTC	CASSLAGGSGEQYF